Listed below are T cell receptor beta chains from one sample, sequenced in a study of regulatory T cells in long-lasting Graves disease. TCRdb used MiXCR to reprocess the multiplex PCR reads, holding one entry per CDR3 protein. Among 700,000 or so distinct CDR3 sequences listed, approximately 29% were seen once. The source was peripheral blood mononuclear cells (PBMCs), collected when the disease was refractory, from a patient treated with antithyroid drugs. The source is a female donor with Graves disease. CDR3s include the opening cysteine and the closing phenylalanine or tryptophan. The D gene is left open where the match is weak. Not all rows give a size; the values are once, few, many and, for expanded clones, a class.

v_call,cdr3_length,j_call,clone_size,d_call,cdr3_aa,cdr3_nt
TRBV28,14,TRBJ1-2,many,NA,CASSTPGGAHGYTF,TGTGCCAGCAGTACTCCCGGCGGGGCTCATGGCTACACCTTC
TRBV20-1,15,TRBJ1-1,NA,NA,CSAKNMPRLNTEAFF,TGCAGTGCTAAAAACATGCCGCGATTGAACACTGAAGCTTTCTTT
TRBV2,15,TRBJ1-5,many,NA,CASSVYRSTNQPQHF,TGTGCCAGCAGTGTCTACAGGTCAACGAATCAGCCCCAGCATTTT
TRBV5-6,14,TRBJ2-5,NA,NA,CASSLGLPGETQYF,TGTGCCAGCAGCTTGGGCCTGCCGGGGGAGACCCAGTACTTC
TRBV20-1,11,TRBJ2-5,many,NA,CSARGQQTQYF,TGCAGTGCTAGAGGCCAGCAGACCCAGTACTTC
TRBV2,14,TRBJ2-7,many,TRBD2,CASSPFGRAGEQYF,TGTGCCAGCAGTCCCTTCGGGAGGGCCGGCGAGCAGTACTTC
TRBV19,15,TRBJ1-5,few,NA,CASSILGSGNQPQHF,TGTGCCAGTAGTATACTGGGTTCAGGCAATCAGCCCCAGCATTTT
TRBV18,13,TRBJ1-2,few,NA,CASSPPDTYGYTF,TGTGCCAGCTCACCACCGGACACCTATGGCTACACCTTC
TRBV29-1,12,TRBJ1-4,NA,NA,CSVAGGNEKLFF,TGCAGCGTTGCGGGTGGGAATGAAAAACTGTTTTTT
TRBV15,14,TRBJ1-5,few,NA,CATSTREGDQPQHF,TGTGCCACCAGCACAAGGGAGGGTGATCAGCCCCAGCATTTT
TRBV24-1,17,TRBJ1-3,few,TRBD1,CATSDRTGGRSGNTIYF,TGTGCCACCAGTGATCGGACAGGGGGACGCTCTGGAAACACCATATATTTT
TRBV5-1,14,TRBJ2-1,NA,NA,CASSLYRAYNEQFF,TGCGCCAGCAGCTTGTATCGGGCTTACAATGAGCAGTTCTTC
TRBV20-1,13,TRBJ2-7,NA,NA,CSASPNTAYEQYF,TGCAGTGCTAGCCCAAATACAGCATACGAGCAGTACTTC
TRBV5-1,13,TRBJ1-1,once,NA,CASSLDINTEASF,TGCGCCAGCAGCTTGGACATCAACACTGAAGCTTCCTTT
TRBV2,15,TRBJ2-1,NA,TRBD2,CASGGGSGTYNEQFF,TGTGCCAGCGGTGGGGGTAGCGGGACGTACAATGAGCAGTTCTTC
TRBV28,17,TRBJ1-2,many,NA,CASRSAPPAFANYGYTF,TGTGCCAGCAGATCCGCCCCCCCAGCTTTCGCTAACTATGGCTACACCTTC
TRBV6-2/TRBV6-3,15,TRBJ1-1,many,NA,CASSYENVMNTEAFF,TGTGCCAGCAGTTACGAGAACGTCATGAACACTGAAGCTTTCTTT
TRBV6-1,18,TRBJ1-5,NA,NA,CASSEARGGGYSNQPQHF,TGTGCCAGCAGTGAAGCCCGGGGAGGGGGATATAGCAATCAGCCCCAGCATTTT
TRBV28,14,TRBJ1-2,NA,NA,CASSLVHYNYGYTF,TGTGCCAGCAGTTTAGTTCATTATAACTATGGCTACACCTTC
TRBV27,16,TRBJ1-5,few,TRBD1,CASSLWAGQGNQPQHF,TGTGCCAGCAGTTTATGGGCGGGACAGGGCAATCAGCCCCAGCATTTT
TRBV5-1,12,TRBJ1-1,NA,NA,CASRDTNAEAFF,TGCGCCAGCAGAGATACAAATGCTGAAGCTTTCTTT
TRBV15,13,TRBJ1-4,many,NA,CATSRDRAEKLFF,TGTGCCACCAGCAGAGATAGGGCTGAAAAACTGTTTTTT
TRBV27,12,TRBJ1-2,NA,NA,CASSRDIWGYTF,TGTGCCAGCAGCCGGGACATTTGGGGCTACACCTTC
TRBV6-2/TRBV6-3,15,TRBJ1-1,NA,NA,CASSYSGVGNTEAFF,TGTGCCAGCAGTTACTCAGGGGTCGGGAACACTGAAGCTTTCTTT
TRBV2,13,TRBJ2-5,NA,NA,CAGSREIQETQYF,TGTGCCGGCTCACGGGAGATCCAAGAGACCCAGTACTTC